The clone carrying this T cell receptor (beta chain) was picked up many times. Trimming shortened V by 5 bases and J by 8 bases, and 10 bases separated the two germline ends. CDR3 length: 12 amino acids. Germline CDR1 is MDHEN and CDR2 is SYDVKM. Amplification of TCR beta CDR3 regions used RNA as the template. HTBI primers were used for first-round RT-PCR of the TCR CDR3. TCRdb processed the multiplex PCR reads anew with MiXCR; each CDR3 protein has one entry. The table shows hundreds of thousands of distinct CDR3 sequences, with approximately 14% occurring only once. This specimen comes from a study of T cells in Graves' hyperthyroidism and ophthalmopathy.

The sequence came from a woman aged 45-65 years with Graves' ophthalmopathy. V usage is TRBV28 and J usage is TRBJ2-1; D unclear. The sequenced sample consisted of blood. The CDR3 nucleotides are TGTGCCAGCAGTCTTTTGGACGATGAGCAGTTCTTC. It specifies CASSLLDDEQFF.